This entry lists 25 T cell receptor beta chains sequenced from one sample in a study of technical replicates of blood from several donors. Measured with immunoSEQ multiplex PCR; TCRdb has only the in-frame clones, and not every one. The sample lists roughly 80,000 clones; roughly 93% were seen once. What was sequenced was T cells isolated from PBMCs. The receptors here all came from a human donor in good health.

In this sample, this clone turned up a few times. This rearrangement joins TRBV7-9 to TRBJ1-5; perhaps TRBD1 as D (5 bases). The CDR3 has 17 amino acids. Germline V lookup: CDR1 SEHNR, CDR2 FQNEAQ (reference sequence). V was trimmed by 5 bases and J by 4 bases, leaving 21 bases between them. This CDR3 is CASSPSRGREENQPQHF. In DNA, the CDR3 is TGTGCCAGCAGCCCCTCCCGAGGCAGGGAAGAAAATCAGCCCCAGCATTTT.

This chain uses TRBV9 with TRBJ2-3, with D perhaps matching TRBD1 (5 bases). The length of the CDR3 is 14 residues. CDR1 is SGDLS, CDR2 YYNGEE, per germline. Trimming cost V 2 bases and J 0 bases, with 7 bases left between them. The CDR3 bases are TGTGCCAGCAGCGTGTCAGGGAGCACAGATACGCAGTATTTT. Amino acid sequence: CASSVSGSTDTQYF.

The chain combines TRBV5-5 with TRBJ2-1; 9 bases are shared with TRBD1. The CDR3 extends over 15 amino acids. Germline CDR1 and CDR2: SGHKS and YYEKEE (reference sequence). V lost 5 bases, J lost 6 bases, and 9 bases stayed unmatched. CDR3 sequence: CASRMETGGSNEQFF. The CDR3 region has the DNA TGTGCCAGCAGGATGGAGACAGGGGGGTCCAATGAGCAGTTCTTC.

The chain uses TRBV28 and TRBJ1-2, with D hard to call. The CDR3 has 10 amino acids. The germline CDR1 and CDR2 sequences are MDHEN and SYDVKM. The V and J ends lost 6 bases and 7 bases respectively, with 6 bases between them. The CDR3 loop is CASREGGYTF. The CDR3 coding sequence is TGTGCCAGCAGAGAGGGTGGCTACACCTTC.

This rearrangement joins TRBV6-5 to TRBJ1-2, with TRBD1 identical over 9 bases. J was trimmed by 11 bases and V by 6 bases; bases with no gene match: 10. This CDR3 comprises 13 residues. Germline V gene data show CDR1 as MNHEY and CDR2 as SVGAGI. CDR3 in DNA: TGTGCCAGCAGCTACGGGACAGGGAATGTGTACACCTTC. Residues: CASSYGTGNVYTF.

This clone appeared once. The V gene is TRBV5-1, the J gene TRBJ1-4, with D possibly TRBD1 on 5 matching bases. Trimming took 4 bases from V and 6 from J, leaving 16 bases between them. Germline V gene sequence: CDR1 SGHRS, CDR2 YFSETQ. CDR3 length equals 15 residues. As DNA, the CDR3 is TGCGCCAGCAGCGCACTGGGCCAGGGTCATGAAAAACTGTTTTTT. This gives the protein CASSALGQGHEKLFF.

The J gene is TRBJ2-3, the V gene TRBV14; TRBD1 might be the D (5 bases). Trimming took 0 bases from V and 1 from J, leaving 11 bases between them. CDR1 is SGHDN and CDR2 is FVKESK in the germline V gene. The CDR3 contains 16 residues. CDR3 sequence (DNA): TGTGCCAGCAGCCAAGATACAGGCTATGGCACAGATACGCAGTATTTT. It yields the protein CASSQDTGYGTDTQYF.

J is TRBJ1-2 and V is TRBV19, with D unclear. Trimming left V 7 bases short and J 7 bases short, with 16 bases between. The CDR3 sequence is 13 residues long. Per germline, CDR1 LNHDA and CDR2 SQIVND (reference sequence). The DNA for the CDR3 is TGTGCCAGTATCGAGAGAGGCGGAGGTGGCTACACCTTC. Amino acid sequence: CASIERGGGGYTF.

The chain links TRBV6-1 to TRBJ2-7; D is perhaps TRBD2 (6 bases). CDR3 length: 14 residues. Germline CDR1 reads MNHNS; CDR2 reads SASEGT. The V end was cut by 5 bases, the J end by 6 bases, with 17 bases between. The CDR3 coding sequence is TGTGCCAGCAGTCTTCAGGGACTCCCGGGCGAGCAGTACTTC. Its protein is CASSLQGLPGEQYF.

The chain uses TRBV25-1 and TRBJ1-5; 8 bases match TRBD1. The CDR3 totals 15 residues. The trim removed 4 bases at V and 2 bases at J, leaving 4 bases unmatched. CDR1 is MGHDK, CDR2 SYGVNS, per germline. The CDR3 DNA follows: TGTGCCAGCAGTGGAGGGACAGGTGGCAATCAGCCCCAGCATTTT. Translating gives CASSGGTGGNQPQHF.

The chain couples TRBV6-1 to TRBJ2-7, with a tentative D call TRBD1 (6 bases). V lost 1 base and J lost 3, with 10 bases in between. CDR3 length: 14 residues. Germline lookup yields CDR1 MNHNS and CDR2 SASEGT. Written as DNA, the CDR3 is TGTGCCAGCAGTGAAGGGGGACAACTCTACGAGCAGTACTTC. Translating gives CASSEGGQLYEQYF.

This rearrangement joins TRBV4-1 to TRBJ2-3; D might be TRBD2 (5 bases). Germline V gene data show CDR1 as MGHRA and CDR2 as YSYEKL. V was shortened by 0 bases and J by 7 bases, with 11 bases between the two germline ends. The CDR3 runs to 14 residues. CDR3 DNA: TGCGCCAGCAGCCAAGAGGCTAGCTCCAATACGCAGTATTTT. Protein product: CASSQEASSNTQYF.

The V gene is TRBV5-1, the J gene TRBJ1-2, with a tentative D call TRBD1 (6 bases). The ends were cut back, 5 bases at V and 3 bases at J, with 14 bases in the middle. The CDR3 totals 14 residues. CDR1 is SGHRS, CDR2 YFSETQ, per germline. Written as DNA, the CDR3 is TGCGCCAGCAGGCCCGAATCAGGGGACTATGGCTACACCTTC. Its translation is CASRPESGDYGYTF.

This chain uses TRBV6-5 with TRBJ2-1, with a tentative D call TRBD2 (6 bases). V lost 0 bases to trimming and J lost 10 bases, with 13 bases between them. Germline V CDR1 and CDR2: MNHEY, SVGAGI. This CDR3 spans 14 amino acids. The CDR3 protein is CASSYSRAGKEQFF. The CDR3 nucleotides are TGTGCCAGCAGTTACTCGAGGGCGGGGAAAGAGCAGTTCTTC.

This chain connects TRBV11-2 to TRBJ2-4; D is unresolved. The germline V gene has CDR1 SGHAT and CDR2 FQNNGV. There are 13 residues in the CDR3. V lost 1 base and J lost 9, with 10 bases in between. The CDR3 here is CASSLGGTSIQYF. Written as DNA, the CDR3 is TGTGCCAGCAGCTTAGGCGGTACATCCATTCAGTACTTC.

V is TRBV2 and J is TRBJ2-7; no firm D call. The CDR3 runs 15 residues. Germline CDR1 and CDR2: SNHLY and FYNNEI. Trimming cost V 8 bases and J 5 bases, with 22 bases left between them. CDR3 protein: CASGKEGVEWDEQYF. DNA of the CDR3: TGTGCCAGCGGTAAAGAAGGAGTGGAGTGGGACGAGCAGTACTTC.

The CDR3 DNA is TGTGCCAGTAGTTCCCCTGGGGGCCCCGGGCGTGACTATGGCTACACCTTC. As protein: CASSSPGGPGRDYGYTF. This sequence joins TRBV19 and TRBJ1-2, with D possibly being TRBD1 (6 bases). Germline lookup yields CDR1 LNHDA and CDR2 SQIVND (reference sequence). The CDR3 covers 17 residues. Trimming left V 5 bases short and J 3 bases short, with 22 bases between.

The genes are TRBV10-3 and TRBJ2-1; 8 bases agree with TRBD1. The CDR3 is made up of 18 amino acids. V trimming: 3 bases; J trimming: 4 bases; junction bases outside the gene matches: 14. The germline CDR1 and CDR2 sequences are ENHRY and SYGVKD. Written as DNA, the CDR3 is TGTGCCATCAGTGACAGGGGGCGCCGGATTGCGGTGTACAATGAGCAGTTCTTC. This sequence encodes CAISDRGRRIAVYNEQFF.

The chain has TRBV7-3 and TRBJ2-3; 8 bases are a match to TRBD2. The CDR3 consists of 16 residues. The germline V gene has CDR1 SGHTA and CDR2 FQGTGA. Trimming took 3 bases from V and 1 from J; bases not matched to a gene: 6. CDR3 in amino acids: CASSFGGGPRTDTQYF. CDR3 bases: TGTGCCAGCAGCTTCGGCGGGGGGCCCCGCACAGATACGCAGTATTTT. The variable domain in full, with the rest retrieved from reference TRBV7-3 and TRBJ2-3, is GAGVSQTPSNKVTEKGKYVELRCDPISGHTALYWYRQSLGQGPEFLIYFQGTGAADDSGLPNDRFFAVRPEGSVSTLKIQRTERGDSAVYLCASSFGGGPRTDTQYFGPGTRLTVL.

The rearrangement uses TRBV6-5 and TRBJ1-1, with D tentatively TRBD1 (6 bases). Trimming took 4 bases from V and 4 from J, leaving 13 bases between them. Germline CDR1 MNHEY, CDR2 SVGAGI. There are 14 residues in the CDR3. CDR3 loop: CASSSGTPLTEAFF. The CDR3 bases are TGTGCCAGCAGTTCCGGGACACCCCTCACTGAAGCTTTCTTT.

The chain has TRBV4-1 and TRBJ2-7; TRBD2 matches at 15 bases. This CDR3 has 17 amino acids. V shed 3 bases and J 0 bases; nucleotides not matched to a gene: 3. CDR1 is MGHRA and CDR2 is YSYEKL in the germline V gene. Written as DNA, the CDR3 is TGCGCCAGCAGCCAGGGACTAGCGGGAGGCCTCTCCTACGAGCAGTACTTC. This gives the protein CASSQGLAGGLSYEQYF.

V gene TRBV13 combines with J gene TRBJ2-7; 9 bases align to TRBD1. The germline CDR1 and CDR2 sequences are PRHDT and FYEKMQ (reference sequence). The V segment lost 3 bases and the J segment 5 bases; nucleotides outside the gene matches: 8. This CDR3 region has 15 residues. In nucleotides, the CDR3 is TGTGCCAGCAGCTTCAGCGGGACAGGGTCCCACGAGCAGTACTTC. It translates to CASSFSGTGSHEQYF. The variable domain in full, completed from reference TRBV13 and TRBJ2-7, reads AAGVIQSPRHLIKEKRETATLKCYPIPRHDTVYWYQQGPGQDPQFLISFYEKMQSDKGSIPDRFSAQQFSDYHSELNMSSLELGDSALYFCASSFSGTGSHEQYFGPGTRLTVT.

The CDR3 nucleotides are TGTGCCAGCAGCGTCGCCAGGGGGGCATACTCTGGGGCCAACGTCCTGACTTTC. Translated: CASSVARGAYSGANVLTF. V usage is TRBV9 and J usage is TRBJ2-6, with D maybe TRBD1 (7 bases). Germline V gene lookup returns CDR1 SGDLS and CDR2 YYNGEE. This CDR3 spans 18 amino acids. Trimming removed 2 bases at V and 0 bases at J, with 15 bases between.

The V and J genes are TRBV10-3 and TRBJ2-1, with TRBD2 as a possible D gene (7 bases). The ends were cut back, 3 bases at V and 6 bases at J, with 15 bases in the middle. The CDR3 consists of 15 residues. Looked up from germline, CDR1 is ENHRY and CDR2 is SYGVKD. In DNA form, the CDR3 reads TGTGCCATCAGTGAACCGGGGGGCGGACTCAATGAGCAGTTCTTC. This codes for CAISEPGGGLNEQFF.

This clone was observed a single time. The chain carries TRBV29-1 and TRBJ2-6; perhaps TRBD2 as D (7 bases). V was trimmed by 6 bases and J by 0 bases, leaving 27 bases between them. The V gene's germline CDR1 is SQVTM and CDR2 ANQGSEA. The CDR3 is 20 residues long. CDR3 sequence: CSVDEKWEGRGTSGANVLTF. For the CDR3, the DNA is TGCAGCGTCGACGAGAAGTGGGAGGGCAGGGGCACCTCTGGGGCCAACGTCCTGACTTTC. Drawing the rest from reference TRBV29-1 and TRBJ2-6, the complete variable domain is SAVISQKPSRDICQRGTSLTIQCQVDSQVTMMFWYRQQPGQSLTLIATANQGSEATYESGFVIDKFPISRPNLTFSTLTVSNMSPEDSSIYLCSVDEKWEGRGTSGANVLTFGAGSRLTVL.